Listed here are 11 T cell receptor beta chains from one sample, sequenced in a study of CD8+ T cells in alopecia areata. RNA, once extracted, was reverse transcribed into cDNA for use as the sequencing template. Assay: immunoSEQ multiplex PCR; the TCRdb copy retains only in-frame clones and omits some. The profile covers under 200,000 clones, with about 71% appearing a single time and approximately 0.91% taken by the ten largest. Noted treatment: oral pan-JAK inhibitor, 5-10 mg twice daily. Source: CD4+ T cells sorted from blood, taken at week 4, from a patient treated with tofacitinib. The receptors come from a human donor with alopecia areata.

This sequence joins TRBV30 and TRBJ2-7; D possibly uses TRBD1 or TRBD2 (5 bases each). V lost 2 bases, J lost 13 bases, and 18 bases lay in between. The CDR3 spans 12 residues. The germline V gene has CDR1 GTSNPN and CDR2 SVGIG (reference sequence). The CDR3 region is CAWSPLGRDRYF. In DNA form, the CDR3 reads TGTGCCTGGAGTCCCCTAGGCCGGGACCGATACTTC.

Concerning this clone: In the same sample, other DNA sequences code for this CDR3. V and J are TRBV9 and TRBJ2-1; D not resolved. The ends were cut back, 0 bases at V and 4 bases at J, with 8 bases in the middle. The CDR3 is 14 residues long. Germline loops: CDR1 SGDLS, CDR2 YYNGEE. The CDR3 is CASSVASGYNEQFF. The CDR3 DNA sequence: TGTGCCAGCAGCGTAGCGTCGGGTTACAATGAGCAGTTCTTC.

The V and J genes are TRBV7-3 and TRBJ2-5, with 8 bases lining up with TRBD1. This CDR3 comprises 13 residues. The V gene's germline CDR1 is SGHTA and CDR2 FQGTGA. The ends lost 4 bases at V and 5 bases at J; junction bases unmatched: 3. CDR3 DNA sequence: TGTGCCAGCAGCTACGACAGGGGCGAGACCCAGTACTTC. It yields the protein CASSYDRGETQYF. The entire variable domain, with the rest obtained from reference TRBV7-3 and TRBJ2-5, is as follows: GAGVSQTPSNKVTEKGKYVELRCDPISGHTALYWYRQSLGQGPEFLIYFQGTGAADDSGLPNDRFFAVRPEGSVSTLKIQRTERGDSAVYLCASSYDRGETQYFGPGTRLLVL.

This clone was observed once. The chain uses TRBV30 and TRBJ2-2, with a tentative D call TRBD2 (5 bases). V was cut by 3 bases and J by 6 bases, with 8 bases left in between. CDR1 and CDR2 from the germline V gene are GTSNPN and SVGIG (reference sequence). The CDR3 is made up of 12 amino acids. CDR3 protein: CAWRWRPGELFF. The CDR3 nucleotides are TGTGCCTGGAGGTGGAGGCCCGGGGAGCTGTTTTTT.

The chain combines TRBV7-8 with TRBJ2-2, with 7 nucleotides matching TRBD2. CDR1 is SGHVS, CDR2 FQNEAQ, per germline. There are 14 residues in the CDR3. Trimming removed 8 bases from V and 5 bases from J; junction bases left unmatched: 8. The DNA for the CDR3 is TGTGCCAGCCCCGCTCAGGGAGGGACCGGGGAGCTGTTTTTT. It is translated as CASPAQGGTGELFF.

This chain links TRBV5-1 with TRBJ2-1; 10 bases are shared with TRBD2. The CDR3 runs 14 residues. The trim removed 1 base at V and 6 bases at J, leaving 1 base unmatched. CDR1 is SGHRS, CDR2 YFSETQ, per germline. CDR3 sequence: CASSLTSGANEQFF. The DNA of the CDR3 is TGCGCCAGCAGCTTGACTAGCGGGGCCAATGAGCAGTTCTTC.

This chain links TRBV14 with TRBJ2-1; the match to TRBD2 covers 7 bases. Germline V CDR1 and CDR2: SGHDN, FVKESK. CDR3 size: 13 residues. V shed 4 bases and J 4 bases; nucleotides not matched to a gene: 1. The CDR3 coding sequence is TGTGCCAGCAGCCCGGGACTATACAATGAGCAGTTCTTC. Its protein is CASSPGLYNEQFF.

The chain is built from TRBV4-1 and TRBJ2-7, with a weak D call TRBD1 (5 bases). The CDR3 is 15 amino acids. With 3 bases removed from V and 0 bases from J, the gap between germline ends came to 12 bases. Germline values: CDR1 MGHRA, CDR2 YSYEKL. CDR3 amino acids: CASSQNQGSSYEQYF. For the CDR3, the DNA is TGCGCCAGCAGCCAGAACCAGGGCAGCTCCTACGAGCAGTACTTC.

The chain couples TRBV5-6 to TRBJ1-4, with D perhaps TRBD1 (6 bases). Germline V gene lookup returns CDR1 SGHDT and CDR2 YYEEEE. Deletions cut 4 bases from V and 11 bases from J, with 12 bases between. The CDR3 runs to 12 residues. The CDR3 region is CASSPGANKLFF. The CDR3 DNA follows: TGTGCCAGCAGCCCAGGGGCGAATAAACTGTTTTTT.

As DNA, the CDR3 is TGTGCCAGCAGCTTAGCACAGGGTCACTATGGCTACACCTTC. This gives the protein CASSLAQGHYGYTF. The chain has TRBV11-2 and TRBJ1-2; tentatively, D is TRBD1 (6 bases). The CDR3 spans 14 residues. Deletions cut 1 base from V and 3 bases from J, with 9 bases between. The germline gives CDR1 SGHAT, CDR2 FQNNGV.

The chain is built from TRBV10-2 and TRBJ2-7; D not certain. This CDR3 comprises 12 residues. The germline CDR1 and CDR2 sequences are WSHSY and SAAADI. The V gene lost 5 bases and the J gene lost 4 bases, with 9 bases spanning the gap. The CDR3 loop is CASSRGDYEQYF. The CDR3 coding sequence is TGCGCCAGCAGTAGAGGTGATTACGAGCAGTACTTC.